These T cell receptor beta chains were read from a single sample in a study of beta chain features in type 1 diabetes. Using immunoSEQ multiplex PCR, the repertoire was profiled, and TCRdb retains in-frame clones only, with some absent. The sample records under 300,000 clones, under 13% being singletons. The specimen was naive CD4+ T cells from blood. The receptors here all came from a man younger than 40 with type 1 diabetes. The CDR3 runs from the conserved cysteine through the conserved F or W. D genes are given only for firm matches. The size entry is marked missing in some rows and otherwise reads once, few, many or a size class.

D,size,J,V,length,CDR3,DNA
TRBD1,few,TRBJ1-4,TRBV7-9,15,CASSPTGTVNEKLFF,TGTGCCAGCAGCCCAACCGGGACAGTGAATGAAAAACTGTTTTTT
TRBD1,few,TRBJ2-7,TRBV18,15,CASSPSSGGSYEQYF,TGTGCCAGCTCACCGTCTTCAGGGGGAAGCTACGAGCAGTACTTC
.,.,TRBJ1-4,TRBV29-1,14,CSVVEIATNEKLFF,TGCAGCGTGGTAGAAATAGCAACTAATGAAAAACTGTTTTTT
TRBD2,.,TRBJ2-3,TRBV5-1,14,CASGSGGAPDTQYF,TGCGCCAGCGGTAGCGGGGGGGCCCCAGATACGCAGTATTTT
.,many,TRBJ2-3,TRBV23-1,14,CASSRSIELDTQYF,TGCGCCAGCAGCCGAAGTATAGAGCTAGATACGCAGTATTTT
TRBD1,few,TRBJ1-1,TRBV7-8,15,CASSVRQGPNTEAFF,TGTGCCAGCAGCGTACGACAGGGCCCGAACACTGAAGCTTTCTTT
.,.,TRBJ1-2,TRBV7-2,13,CASSGGIGYGYTF,TGTGCCAGCAGCGGCGGTATCGGCTATGGCTACACCTTC
.,.,TRBJ1-4,TRBV29-1,13,CSAGGGRGEKLFF,TGCAGCGCTGGGGGGGGGCGCGGCGAAAAACTGTTTTTT
TRBD1,few,TRBJ2-1,TRBV18,13,CASSPGTGDEQFF,TGTGCCAGCTCGCCTGGGACAGGGGATGAGCAGTTCTTC
TRBD1,few,TRBJ1-5,TRBV7-2,14,CASSRTGANQPQHF,TGTGCCAGCAGCAGGACAGGGGCAAATCAGCCCCAGCATTTT
TRBD1,.,TRBJ2-5,TRBV7-2,14,CASSLRDRQETQYF,TGTGCCAGCAGCTTACGGGACAGGCAAGAGACCCAGTACTTC
TRBD1,few,TRBJ2-2,TRBV7-3,15,CASSLGQGEPGGLFF,TGTGCCAGCAGCTTAGGACAGGGAGAACCGGGCGGGCTGTTTTTT
.,.,TRBJ1-5,TRBV28,14,CASSLGGRYQPQHF,TGTGCCAGCAGTTTAGGAGGGAGATATCAGCCCCAGCATTTT
TRBD1,few,TRBJ1-2,TRBV28,13,CASSPGQGYGYTF,TGTGCCAGCAGTCCAGGACAGGGATATGGCTACACCTTC
.,few,TRBJ1-1,TRBV19,13,CASKRTANTEAFF,TGTGCCAGTAAGCGGACCGCTAACACTGAAGCTTTCTTT
.,few,TRBJ1-3,TRBV4-2,14,CASSQDLSGNTIYF,TGTGCCAGCAGCCAAGATCTCTCTGGAAACACCATATATTTT
TRBD1,few,TRBJ1-5,TRBV7-2,15,CASSFRQGTGQPQHF,TGTGCCAGCAGCTTTCGACAGGGAACGGGTCAGCCCCAGCATTTT
TRBD1,.,TRBJ1-5,TRBV18,15,CASSPLQGAGQPQHF,TGTGCCAGCTCACCACTCCAGGGGGCTGGGCAGCCCCAGCATTTT
.,few,TRBJ1-1,TRBV7-2,14,CASSLGYMNTEAFF,TGTGCCAGCAGCTTAGGTTACATGAACACTGAAGCTTTCTTT
TRBD2,few,TRBJ2-3,TRBV5-1,18,CASSQAGASGATTDTQYF,TGCGCCAGCAGTCAGGCAGGAGCTAGCGGGGCGACCACAGATACGCAGTATTTT
.,.,TRBJ1-1,TRBV5-1,13,CASTVEGHTEAFF,TGCGCCAGCACGGTGGAGGGGCACACTGAAGCTTTCTTT
.,.,TRBJ1-2,TRBV28,12,CASSFWTRGYTF,TGTGCCAGCAGTTTTTGGACAAGAGGCTACACCTTC
.,.,TRBJ1-3,TRBV7-3,14,CASTSGTSGNTIYF,TGTGCCAGCACCTCCGGGACATCTGGAAACACCATATATTTT
TRBD2,few,TRBJ2-1,TRBV5-6,16,CASSFSGGVAYNEQFF,TGTGCCAGCAGCTTCAGCGGGGGCGTCGCCTACAATGAGCAGTTCTTC
TRBD1,few,TRBJ2-7,TRBV27,16,CASSSHRDRRSYEQYF,TGTGCCAGCAGTTCTCACCGGGACAGGAGATCCTACGAGCAGTACTTC
TRBD1,few,TRBJ2-1,TRBV2,13,CASIMDRHNEQFF,TGTGCCAGCATTATGGACAGGCACAATGAGCAGTTCTTC
TRBD1,few,TRBJ1-2,TRBV29-1,12,CSVETGGDGYTF,TGCAGCGTCGAAACAGGGGGCGATGGCTACACCTTC
TRBD1,.,TRBJ1-6,TRBV15,18,CATRDGDRFGDYNSPLHF,TGTGCCACCAGGGACGGGGACAGGTTTGGCGATTATAATTCACCCCTCCACTTT
.,.,TRBJ2-5,TRBV28,17,CASSPYLGRGFQETQYF,TGTGCCAGCAGTCCCTATTTGGGCAGGGGTTTTCAAGAGACCCAGTACTTC
.,few,TRBJ2-2,TRBV4-1,15,CASRVGVTNTGELFF,TGCGCCAGCAGAGTAGGGGTAACGAACACCGGGGAGCTGTTTTTT
TRBD1,few,TRBJ2-3,TRBV4-2,17,CASSPQLRQGGTDTQYF,TGTGCCAGCAGCCCCCAACTCCGACAGGGGGGCACAGATACGCAGTATTTT
TRBD1,.,TRBJ2-7,TRBV28,14,CASSIRQGPFEQYF,TGTGCCAGCAGTATCCGACAGGGCCCCTTCGAGCAGTACTTC
TRBD2,.,TRBJ2-1,TRBV6-5,15,CASRTTSGPYNEQFF,TGTGCCAGCAGGACGACTAGCGGGCCTTACAATGAGCAGTTCTTC
TRBD2,few,TRBJ2-5,TRBV7-2,17,CASSLAGLAGGQETQYF,TGTGCCAGCAGCTTAGCCGGACTAGCGGGGGGACAAGAGACCCAGTACTTC
.,.,TRBJ2-3,TRBV5-4,11,CASSRGDTQYF,TGTGCCAGCAGCCGCGGGGATACGCAGTATTTT
.,.,TRBJ2-7,TRBV5-4,14,CASSRGTRTGEQYF,TGTGCCAGCAGCCGGGGTACACGCACGGGGGAGCAGTACTTC
.,few,TRBJ1-2,TRBV5-1,13,CASSLDQGGGYTF,TGCGCCAGCAGCTTGGACCAGGGAGGCGGCTACACCTTC
.,few,TRBJ2-1,TRBV9,16,CASSPDGVYSYNEQFF,TGTGCCAGCAGCCCCGACGGGGTCTACTCCTACAATGAGCAGTTCTTC
.,.,TRBJ2-7,TRBV18,13,CASSPQGSYEQYF,TGTGCCAGCTCACCGCAGGGCAGCTACGAGCAGTACTTC
TRBD1,once,TRBJ1-2,TRBV2,15,CASSMGPDRDYGYTF,TGTGCCAGCAGCATGGGACCGGACAGGGACTATGGCTACACCTTC
.,few,TRBJ1-5,TRBV30,14,CAWSSGIAVQPQHF,TGTGCCTGGAGTAGCGGGATAGCGGTTCAGCCCCAGCATTTT
TRBD1,few,TRBJ1-4,TRBV7-9,16,CASSLPPGQGSEKLFF,TGTGCCAGCAGCTTACCTCCGGGACAGGGGTCCGAAAAACTGTTTTTT
TRBD1,.,TRBJ2-1,TRBV12-5,15,CASGLPGGAYNEQFF,TGTGCTAGTGGTTTGCCAGGGGGCGCGTACAATGAGCAGTTCTTC
.,.,TRBJ2-3,TRBV5-1,15,CASSHRGARTDTQYF,TGCGCCAGCAGTCACCGGGGGGCCCGCACAGATACGCAGTATTTT
.,few,TRBJ2-2,TRBV5-4,15,CASSLKTDGSGELFF,TGTGCCAGCAGCTTGAAAACCGATGGCAGCGGGGAGCTGTTTTTT
.,few,TRBJ1-2,TRBV5-6,14,CASSSVGQDYGYTF,TGTGCCAGCAGTTCCGTGGGGCAGGACTATGGCTACACCTTC
TRBD2,.,TRBJ2-1,TRBV4-2,15,CASSPGLAGGNEQFF,TGTGCCAGCAGCCCTGGACTAGCGGGGGGCAATGAGCAGTTCTTC
TRBD1,few,TRBJ1-1,TRBV12-5,16,CASGLDRGDMNTEAFF,TGTGCTAGTGGATTGGACAGGGGCGACATGAACACTGAAGCTTTCTTT
.,few,TRBJ2-5,TRBV20-1,10,CSAEEGTQYF,TGCAGTGCTGAGGAAGGGACCCAGTACTTC
.,few,TRBJ2-3,TRBV6-7,12,CASSQTTDTQYF,TGTGCCAGCAGTCAGACAACAGATACGCAGTATTTT
.,.,TRBJ2-7,TRBV28,14,CASSLPGNPYEQYF,TGTGCCAGCAGTCTCCCAGGGAACCCCTACGAGCAGTACTTC
.,.,TRBJ2-5,TRBV5-6,16,CASSLTPGANVGTQYF,TGTGCCAGCAGCTTGACCCCGGGAGCCAACGTAGGGACCCAGTACTTC